The rows below give T cell receptor beta chains drawn from one sample of a study of human T cells and chemical hapten exposure. One entry per CDR3 protein, called by TCRdb with MiXCR from the RACE reads. The sample yields under 65,000 distinct CDR3 sequences, roughly a tenth seen once. The material sequenced was whole blood, taken in connection with sensitization to the hapten diphenylcyclopropenone (DPC). These receptor sequences come from a woman aged 40-49 years with alopecia areata. Some clones in this sample may be carry-over from other donors' samples. Each CDR3 is given with its conserved first and last residue. A D gene is named only where the DNA matches it firmly. Size is omitted from some rows. Given values are once, few, many or a class for expanded clones.

>TRBJ1-5|TRBV7-2|.|13|many
CASSTVSNQPQHF
TGTGCCAGCAGCACCGTAAGCAATCAGCCCCAGCATTTT
>TRBJ1-2|TRBV20-1|.|13|.
CSAPVRGSRGYTF
TGCAGTGCTCCTGTAAGGGGCTCTAGGGGCTACACCTTC
>TRBJ2-1|TRBV12-3/TRBV12-4|.|17|few
CASSSTLGTPSYNEQFF
TGTGCCAGCAGTTCCACCCTCGGGACCCCCTCCTACAATGAGCAGTTCTTC
>TRBJ2-5|TRBV5-1|.|15|.
CASSSDRAYQETQYF
TGCGCCAGCAGCTCGGACAGAGCGTACCAAGAGACCCAGTACTTC
>TRBJ2-1|TRBV12-3/TRBV12-4|TRBD1|16|.
CASGPSLGQGSGEQFF
TGTGCCAGCGGTCCCTCCCTCGGACAGGGGTCGGGGGAGCAGTTCTTC
>TRBJ2-4|TRBV2|.|13|few
CASGGVFENIQYF
TGTGCCAGCGGGGGTGTTTTTGAAAACATTCAGTACTTC
>TRBJ2-3|TRBV15|.|17|many
CATSRDGRAGFGDTQYF
TGTGCCACCAGCAGAGATGGGCGGGCTGGATTTGGTGATACGCAGTATTTT
>TRBJ2-1|TRBV7-2|.|16|.
CASSLDPGGVPNEQFF
TGTGCCAGCAGCTTAGATCCGGGGGGCGTTCCCAATGAGCAGTTCTTC
>TRBJ1-1|TRBV5-1|.|16|many
CASSFFKDRQNTEAFF
TGCGCCAGCAGCTTCTTTAAGGACAGACAGAACACTGAAGCTTTCTTT
>TRBJ1-6|TRBV18|.|14|many
CASSPDRKNSPLHF
TGTGCCAGCTCACCAGACAGGAAAAATTCACCCCTCCACTTT
>TRBJ1-5|TRBV28|.|15|.
CASSLTGNPGQPQHF
TGTGCCAGCAGTCTAACAGGAAATCCCGGGCAGCCCCAGCATTTT
>TRBJ2-7|TRBV20-1|.|14|many
CSARGPGPREEQYF
TGCAGTGCTAGGGGGCCGGGACCACGGGAGGAGCAGTACTTC
>TRBJ1-5|TRBV18|.|16|.
CASSPNKEQVGQPQHF
TGTGCCAGCTCACCTAACAAGGAACAGGTTGGACAGCCCCAGCATTTT
>TRBJ1-1|TRBV4-1|.|15|.
CASSQDFGSNTEAFF
TGCGCCAGCAGCCAAGATTTTGGCAGTAACACTGAAGCTTTCTTT
>TRBJ2-1|TRBV5-1|TRBD1|16|.
CASRDGGQDSYNEQFF
TGCGCCAGCAGGGACGGAGGACAGGACTCCTACAATGAGCAGTTCTTC
>TRBJ2-3|TRBV29-1|.|12|many
CSVVTSADTQYF
TGCAGCGTTGTAACCAGCGCAGATACGCAGTATTTT
>TRBJ1-5|TRBV20-1|TRBD1|15|many
CSARDQEQGNQPQHF
TGCAGTGCTAGAGATCAGGAACAGGGGAACCAGCCCCAGCATTTT